This entry concerns a single T cell receptor (beta chain). TCRdb keeps only in-frame clones here, not all; method: immunoSEQ multiplex PCR. The top ten clones hold approximately 0.11% of a sample with more than 500,000 clones, 90% to 95% of them seen once. This entry belongs to a study of shared clonotypes between healthy human individuals. Study-wide background: Samples came from a couple of female and three male donors aged 18 to 49.

V was clipped by 5 bases and J by 0 bases; unmatched bases: 4. CDR3 size: 15 residues. The V gene's germline CDR1 is SGHNT and CDR2 YYREEE (reference sequence). Naive CD8 cells, CD45RO-negative and positively selected for CCR7, excluded terminally differentiated effector memory CD45RA+ cells. The sample was naive CD8+ T cells sorted from blood. The clonotype originates from a woman between 25 and 40 years old in good health. The rearrangement links TRBV5-4 to TRBJ2-7, with 11 nucleotides matching TRBD2. The DNA for the CDR3 is TGTGCCAGCAGGATAGCGGGAGGGATCTCCTACGAGCAGTACTTC. It encodes CASRIAGGISYEQYF.